These T cell receptor beta chains were read from a single sample in a study of blood T cell repertoires in COVID-19. Only in-frame clones appear in the TCRdb table, and some are missing; sequencing was by immunoSEQ multiplex PCR. The sample contains a few hundred thousand clones, 80% to 90% of which appear only once. The sample taken for sequencing was peripheral blood. The receptors here all came from a woman between 50 and 59 years old who had recovered from COVID-19. The conserved cysteine and the conserved F or W are not part of the CDR3 here. The D gene is left open where the match is weak. Only some rows state a clone size, as once, few, many or a class for expanded clones.

V,J,size,D,CDR3
TRBV11-2,TRBJ2-1,.,TRBD1,ASSYRDRGVYEQF
TRBV14,TRBJ2-1,.,.,ASSQEMGANSYNEQF
TRBV9,TRBJ2-7,.,TRBD1,ASSVAPGTGTYEQY
TRBV7-2,TRBJ2-1,.,TRBD1,ASSWLRDRFGYNEQF
TRBV3-1/TRBV3-2,TRBJ2-7,.,.,ASSQTGSGNEQY
TRBV19,TRBJ1-3,.,TRBD1,ASSPRQGFVGNTIY
TRBV6-5,TRBJ2-2,.,.,ASSYSRRTGTGELF
TRBV4-1,TRBJ2-1,.,TRBD2,ASSLRATSGAGGEQF
TRBV20-1,TRBJ2-5,.,.,SASMRAETQY
TRBV28,TRBJ1-5,.,.,ASRSGFYSNQPQH
TRBV5-8,TRBJ2-7,.,.,ASSLLGSWYEQY
TRBV7-2,TRBJ2-1,.,.,ASSLDPGSSYNEQF
TRBV6-6,TRBJ2-7,once,.,ASSSLGLVTYEQY
TRBV10-3,TRBJ1-2,.,.,AISDDRATEDGYT
TRBV9,TRBJ2-7,once,.,ASSVGQVSSYEQY
TRBV11-2,TRBJ1-2,.,.,ASSLVTAGYT
TRBV28,TRBJ2-6,.,.,ASSAPTSGANVLT
TRBV12-3/TRBV12-4,TRBJ1-6,few,.,ASSTTTGTPLH
TRBV30,TRBJ1-6,.,.,AWSVGWAGNSPLH
TRBV7-2,TRBJ2-1,.,.,ASSLVVLAGREQF
TRBV12-3/TRBV12-4,TRBJ1-1,.,.,ASSFVGRMSVF
TRBV6-2/TRBV6-3,TRBJ2-3,.,.,ASSYVASTDTQY
TRBV18,TRBJ1-2,.,.,ASSRSPPANYGYT
TRBV11-2,TRBJ1-3,.,.,ASSLMMTGKTGNTIY
TRBV4-2,TRBJ1-5,.,.,ASSQTGNNQPQH
TRBV6-2/TRBV6-3,TRBJ2-7,.,.,ASSYRRYEY
TRBV28,TRBJ1-1,.,.,ASSPPRSEAF
TRBV6-5,TRBJ1-2,.,.,ASNNDRATTYGYT
TRBV28,TRBJ1-2,.,TRBD1,ASSFVFPQGGNYGYT
TRBV20-1,TRBJ1-2,.,.,SASRTVYGYT
TRBV20-1,TRBJ2-1,few,.,SARLYNEQF
TRBV9,TRBJ2-1,few,.,ASSPPWGDSNEQF
TRBV28,TRBJ1-1,.,.,ASSPGEGRRTEAF
TRBV18,TRBJ1-5,.,.,ASSPGGGYQPQH
TRBV4-2,TRBJ2-1,once,.,ASSQELRFSYNEQF
TRBV25-1,TRBJ2-1,.,TRBD2,ASSDTGGNYNEQF
TRBV6-6,TRBJ1-2,once,TRBD1,ASLDGGGGYT
TRBV6-6,TRBJ2-3,.,TRBD2,ASRTSGGFTDTQY
TRBV5-1,TRBJ2-3,.,TRBD2,ASSLGQREGVTQY
TRBV4-2,TRBJ1-2,.,TRBD1,ASSQDSTGVKTYGYT
TRBV11-2,TRBJ1-4,.,.,ASSLEGEGIFGLGEKLF
TRBV29-1,TRBJ2-1,few,.,SVEVTQYNEQF
TRBV29-1,TRBJ2-7,.,TRBD1,SVQGTGDYEQY
TRBV2,TRBJ1-6,.,.,ASAAGYSPLH
TRBV7-2,TRBJ2-7,.,.,VKRGSRDYEQY
TRBV28,TRBJ1-1,.,.,ATAGENTEAF
TRBV5-5,TRBJ2-6,few,TRBD2,ASSLQGSSGYSGANVLT
TRBV28,TRBJ2-7,.,.,ASSSLLRSYEQY
TRBV30,TRBJ1-4,few,.,AWSLRANEKLF
TRBV11-2,TRBJ2-7,.,.,ASSTLRVGAYEQY
TRBV7-9,TRBJ1-1,once,.,ASSLSGHNTEAF
TRBV29-1,TRBJ1-1,.,TRBD1,SVGDRMNTEAF
TRBV5-1,TRBJ2-3,.,TRBD2,ASSLGLAGDTQY
TRBV10-3,TRBJ2-1,.,TRBD1,AISESWEPGGSYNEQF